Detailed here is one T cell receptor (beta chain). The antigen remains undetermined. These data are taken from a study of Graves' ophthalmopathy and Graves' hyperthyroidism. On the study more broadly: Samples of peripheral blood were obtained at initial diagnosis, prior to treatment of any kind. Study conclusions and caveats: Ophthalmopathy cases were distinguished from stable hyperthyroidism by a 13-signature model, reaching around 88% sensitivity and around 80% specificity.

Amplification targeted the TCR beta CDR3 regions, with RNA transcripts as the source material. Scientists carried out first-round RT-PCR using HTBI primers and then a second-round multiplex PCR. Each CDR3 protein is one row after TCRdb ran MiXCR on the multiplex PCR reads. Here the sample spans roughly 700,000 distinct CDR3 sequences, around 40% being singletons. The CDR3 length is 13 residues. CDR1 and CDR2 (germline): LGHNA, YSLEER. V lost 2 bases, J lost 7 bases, and 12 bases lay in between. Donors with ophthalmopathy: moderate-to-severe activity, CAS ≥3, NOSPECS ≥4, duration under 3 months. The PBMCs originated from roughly 10 ml of fresh peripheral blood.

This clonotype originated in an adult man with Graves' ophthalmopathy. The chain combines TRBV4-3 with TRBJ2-7; no clear D gene. Sequenced: peripheral blood. The CDR3 DNA follows: TGCGCCAGCAGCCAAAGTCTGGGTTTAGAGCAGTACTTC. Encoded protein: CASSQSLGLEQYF.